The 9 T cell receptor beta chains listed next were all sequenced from one sample in a study of blood T cell repertoires in COVID-19. Profiling relied on immunoSEQ multiplex PCR, and the TCRdb table lists in-frame clones only, not all of them. The data show some 91,000 clones, over 75% seen once. The source material was peripheral blood. These receptors all come from a man in his 70s with acute or convalescent COVID-19.

The table lists this clone with a count of one. The chain carries TRBV7-2 and TRBJ2-7; the D gene is possibly TRBD1 (5 bases). The CDR3 is made up of 14 amino acids. The V end lost 0 bases, the J end lost 7 bases, and 13 bases lay between the germline ends. The germline V gene encodes CDR1 SGHTA and CDR2 FQGNSA. The CDR3 loop reads CASSLASGIKEQYF. The CDR3 bases are TGTGCCAGCAGCTTAGCCTCAGGGATTAAAGAGCAGTACTTC. Looking up the rest from reference TRBV7-2 and TRBJ2-7 gives the full variable domain: GAGVSQSPSNKVTEKGKDVELRCDPISGHTALYWYRQSLGQGLEFLIYFQGNSAPDKSGLPSDRFSAERTGGSVSTLTIQRTQQEDSAVYLCASSLASGIKEQYFGPGTRLTVT.

The J gene is TRBJ2-5, the V gene TRBV7-2; D is perhaps TRBD1 (6 bases). Germline lookup yields CDR1 SGHTA and CDR2 FQGNSA. CDR3 size: 18 residues. Trimming left V 4 bases short and J 1 base short, with 22 bases between. In nucleotides, the CDR3 is TGTGCCAGCAGCTCGGCTCTACAAATAACAGGGTTCCAAGAGACCCAGTACTTC. It encodes CASSSALQITGFQETQYF.

The chain carries TRBV11-2 and TRBJ2-4; no clear D. Trimming took off 5 bases at V and 8 bases at J, with 19 bases between the two ends. CDR3 length equals 15 residues. In germline, CDR1 is SGHAT, CDR2 FQNNGV. The chain's CDR3 is CASSHYNTIQDIQYF. The DNA for the CDR3 is TGTGCCAGCAGCCATTACAACACCATCCAAGACATTCAGTACTTC.

This chain joins TRBV6-5 and TRBJ2-3; 9 positions agree with TRBD1. V was pared by 8 bases and J by 0 bases, with 6 bases of the junction left unmatched. In germline, CDR1 is MNHEY, CDR2 SVGAGI. The CDR3 length is 15 residues. CDR3 sequence (DNA): TGTGCCAGCCAAATAGGACAGGGGAGCACAGATACGCAGTATTTT. It is translated as CASQIGQGSTDTQYF.

The chain joins TRBV10-1 to TRBJ1-3, with 7 bases identical to TRBD1. The CDR3 has 17 residues. CDR1 and CDR2 (germline): WNHNN, SYGVQD (reference sequence). V lost 3 bases, J lost 0 bases, and 8 bases stayed unmatched. The DNA of the CDR3 is TGCGCCAGCAGTGATCTTAGTGGGACAGCCTCTGGAAACACCATATATTTT. Amino acid sequence: CASSDLSGTASGNTIYF.

This chain connects TRBV5-1 to TRBJ2-2; TRBD1 is a possible D gene (6 bases). The V and J ends lost 4 bases and 3 bases respectively, with 22 bases between them. Germline CDR1 SGHRS, CDR2 YFSETQ. The CDR3 runs to 18 residues. CDR3 sequence: CASSPSIGGRAYTGELFF. The CDR3 DNA reads TGCGCCAGCAGCCCCTCAATAGGGGGAAGAGCATACACCGGGGAGCTGTTTTTT.

The V gene is TRBV5-4, the J gene TRBJ1-3; weak D call: TRBD1 (6 bases). In germline, CDR1 is SGHNT, CDR2 YYREEE (reference sequence). The CDR3 spans 15 residues. The V end lost 3 bases, the J end lost 0 bases, and 10 bases lay between the germline ends. Here the CDR3 DNA reads TGTGCCAGCAGCTGGGACACTAGCTCTGGAAACACCATATATTTT. It codes for CASSWDTSSGNTIYF.

The J gene is TRBJ1-3, the V gene TRBV5-1; possibly TRBD1 for D (5 bases). Germline loops: CDR1 SGHRS, CDR2 YFSETQ. The CDR3 loop spans 14 amino acids. Trimming took off 4 bases at V and 5 bases at J, with 13 bases between the two ends. CDR3 bases: TGCGCCAGCAGCCCTGGGACTGAGCGAAACACCATATATTTT. This encodes CASSPGTERNTIYF.

The DNA for the CDR3 is TGTGCCAGCAGCACTCGGACGGGACTAGGGGATACAGATACGCAGTATTTT. Translating it yields CASSTRTGLGDTDTQYF. V usage is TRBV28 and J usage is TRBJ2-3; 8 bases agree with TRBD2. This CDR3 has 17 residues. Unmatched junction bases numbered 14, after V lost 6 bases and J lost 3 bases. The germline V gene encodes CDR1 MDHEN and CDR2 SYDVKM.